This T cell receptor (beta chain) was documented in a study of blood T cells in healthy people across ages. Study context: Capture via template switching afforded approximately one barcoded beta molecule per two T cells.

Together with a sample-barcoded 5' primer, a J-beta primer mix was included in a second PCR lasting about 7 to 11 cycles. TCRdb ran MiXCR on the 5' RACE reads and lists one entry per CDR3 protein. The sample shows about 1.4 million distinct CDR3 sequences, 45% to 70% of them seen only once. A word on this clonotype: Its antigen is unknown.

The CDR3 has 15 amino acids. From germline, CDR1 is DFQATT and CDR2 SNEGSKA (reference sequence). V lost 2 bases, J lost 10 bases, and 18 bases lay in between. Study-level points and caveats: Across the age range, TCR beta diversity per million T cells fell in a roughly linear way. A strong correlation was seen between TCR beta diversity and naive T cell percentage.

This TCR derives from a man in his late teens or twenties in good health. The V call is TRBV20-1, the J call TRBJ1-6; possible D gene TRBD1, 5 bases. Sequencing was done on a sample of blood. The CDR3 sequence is CSARKGSGRDSPLHF. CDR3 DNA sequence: TGCAGTGCTAGAAAGGGATCAGGGCGGGACTCACCCCTCCACTTT.